Following are 30 T cell receptor beta chains from one sample sequenced in a study of T cell responses to AZD1222 COVID-19 vaccine. TCRdb's copy holds only in-frame clones and misses some; the assay was immunoSEQ multiplex PCR. This repertoire shows more than 110,000 clones, around 92% found once; its top ten account for less than 3.5%. Sequencing used peripheral blood, obtained 28 days after the second AZD1222 dose. These receptors were collected from an adult who received the AZD1222 COVID-19 vaccine.

The V call is TRBV18, the J call TRBJ1-1, with D hard to call. V was pared by 2 bases and J by 5 bases, with 6 bases between. The CDR3 consists of 12 residues. The germline gives CDR1 KGHSH, CDR2 LQKENI. The CDR3 region has the DNA TGTGCCAGCTCACCAGAGAGGACTGAAGCTTTCTTT. Encoded protein: CASSPERTEAFF.

This clone has just one count. The chain couples TRBV6-2 or TRBV6-3 to TRBJ2-1, with 7 bases that match TRBD2. Germline CDR1 MNHEY, CDR2 SVGEGT. J gave up 13 bases and V 5 bases, and 8 bases lay outside the gene matches. The length of the CDR3 is 12 residues. The CDR3 loop is CASSPTSFIQFF. CDR3 coding DNA: TGTGCCAGCAGTCCGACTAGCTTTATCCAGTTCTTC.

The chain is built from TRBV15 and TRBJ1-6, with no clear D. Germline CDR1 and CDR2: LNHNV and YYDKDF (reference sequence). The CDR3 covers 15 residues. The germline V and J ends were trimmed by 0 bases and 5 bases, with 8 bases remaining between them. The CDR3 loop reads CATSRDRGDNSPLHF. The DNA of the CDR3 is TGTGCCACCAGCAGAGATCGGGGAGATAATTCACCCCTCCACTTT.

The chain couples TRBV19 to TRBJ2-2; TRBD1 might be the D (5 bases). Germline V gene data show CDR1 as LNHDA and CDR2 as SQIVND (reference sequence). The CDR3 is 14 residues long. V was trimmed by 5 bases and J by 4 bases, leaving 11 bases between them. CDR3 nucleotide sequence: TGTGCCAGTAGTGCACAGGTTTCCACCGGGGAGCTGTTTTTT. Translating gives CASSAQVSTGELFF.

This chain joins TRBV6-2 or TRBV6-3 and TRBJ2-7, with no clear D. In germline, CDR1 is MNHEY, CDR2 SVGEGT. The CDR3 length is 11 residues. Trimming took 3 bases from V and 4 from J, leaving 4 bases between them. The CDR3 DNA reads as TGTGCCAGCAGTTATCAATACGAGCAGTACTTC. Translating gives CASSYQYEQYF.

For the CDR3, the DNA is TGCGCCAGCAGCCGGGGACAGGGGGCGAGGGGTGAGCAGTTCTTC. Translated: CASSRGQGARGEQFF. The chain has TRBV5-1 and TRBJ2-1, with 12 bases identical to TRBD1. Losses at the gene ends were 4 bases for V and 9 bases for J; bases not matched to a gene: 8. CDR3 length: 15 amino acids. Germline CDR1 and CDR2: SGHRS and YFSETQ.

The chain has TRBV9 and TRBJ1-1; the D is unclear. Germline loops: CDR1 SGDLS, CDR2 YYNGEE. The CDR3 runs 14 residues. V dropped 0 bases and J dropped 0 bases, with 6 bases sitting between them. CDR3 coding DNA: TGTGCCAGCAGCGTAGCCGGGGTGAACACTGAAGCTTTCTTT. It codes for CASSVAGVNTEAFF.

This clone was recorded once. V is TRBV19 and J is TRBJ2-1, with 9 bases fitting TRBD2. Germline V lookup: CDR1 LNHDA, CDR2 SQIVND (reference sequence). Trimming took 5 bases from V and 7 from J; bases not matched to a gene: 12. The CDR3 is 16 amino acids. CDR3 protein: CASSPFVAGGPNEQFF. As DNA, the CDR3 is TGTGCCAGTAGTCCTTTCGTGGCGGGGGGGCCGAATGAGCAGTTCTTC.

This chain links TRBV10-3 with TRBJ2-2, with a weak D call TRBD1 (6 bases). Trimming removed 10 bases from V and 0 bases from J, with 12 bases in between. Germline V gene data show CDR1 as ENHRY and CDR2 as SYGVKD. The CDR3 has 14 amino acids. The CDR3 spells CATVQGPNTGELFF. CDR3 DNA sequence: TGTGCCACTGTACAGGGACCGAACACCGGGGAGCTGTTTTTT.

The rearrangement links TRBV18 to TRBJ2-5, with D tentatively TRBD2 (6 bases). V was shortened by 3 bases and J by 2 bases, with 10 bases between the two germline ends. Looked up from germline, CDR1 is KGHSH and CDR2 is LQKENI. The CDR3 sequence is 14 residues long. The CDR3 region has the DNA TGTGCCAGCTCACCGGCAGGGAGGCAAGAGACCCAGTACTTC. It translates to CASSPAGRQETQYF. The full variable domain, its missing parts supplied by reference TRBV18 and TRBJ2-5, is NAGVMQNPRHLVRRRGQEARLRCSPMKGHSHVYWYRQLPEEGLKFMVYLQKENIIDESGMPKERFSAEFPKEGPSILRIQQVVRGDSAAYFCASSPAGRQETQYFGPGTRLLVL.

The genes are TRBV6-5 and TRBJ2-2; the D gene is possibly TRBD1 (5 bases). The germline V and J ends were trimmed by 6 bases and 6 bases, with 17 bases remaining between them. The CDR3 spans 15 residues. CDR1 and CDR2 (germline): MNHEY, SVGAGI. The CDR3 DNA sequence: TGTGCCAGCAGCCAGGGTCCCCTTCCGGCCGGGGAGCTGTTTTTT. Encoded protein: CASSQGPLPAGELFF.

The rearrangement joins TRBV6-2 or TRBV6-3 to TRBJ1-2, with TRBD1 identical over 8 bases. The germline V gene has CDR1 MNHEY and CDR2 SVGEGT. V lost 0 bases to trimming and J lost 4 bases; unmatched junction nucleotides: 1. The CDR3 has 14 residues. The CDR3 bases are TGTGCCAGCAGTTACTCGGGACAGGTCTATGGCTACACCTTC. Protein product: CASSYSGQVYGYTF.

A single count supports this clone. The genes are TRBV7-2 and TRBJ2-7; TRBD2 might be the D (5 bases). CDR1 and CDR2 from the germline V gene are SGHTA and FQGNSA. V lost 5 bases and J lost 0, with 8 bases in between. The CDR3 spans 13 residues. The CDR3 DNA is TGTGCCAGCAGCCTACGGGACTCCTACGAGCAGTACTTC. Its translation is CASSLRDSYEQYF.

This clone turned up a few times. The chain joins TRBV28 to TRBJ1-1, with a weak D call TRBD1 (5 bases). The germline CDR1 and CDR2 sequences are MDHEN and SYDVKM. V lost 3 bases, J lost 1 base, and 12 bases lay in between. There are 15 residues in the CDR3. The DNA of the CDR3 is TGTGCCAGCAGTTTCGGACACTCTCCGAACACTGAAGCTTTCTTT. Its translation is CASSFGHSPNTEAFF.

This chain joins TRBV5-1 and TRBJ1-3; 8 bases agree with TRBD1. Germline values: CDR1 SGHRS, CDR2 YFSETQ. This CDR3 is 15 amino acids long. V trimming: 4 bases; J trimming: 4 bases; junction bases outside the gene matches: 7. CDR3 residues: CASSATGVGGNTIYF. In DNA form, the CDR3 reads TGCGCCAGCAGCGCGACAGGGGTCGGCGGAAACACCATATATTTT.

The chain uses TRBV9 and TRBJ1-1, with unresolved D. The CDR3 length is 22 residues. Germline CDR1 reads SGDLS; CDR2 reads YYNGEE. Trimming took off 2 bases at V and 0 bases at J, with 32 bases between the two ends. The CDR3 sequence is CASSVIPTSVVPHGRVNTEAFF. The CDR3, as DNA: TGTGCCAGCAGCGTTATACCTACATCCGTGGTCCCCCATGGGAGGGTGAACACTGAAGCTTTCTTT.

The V and J genes are TRBV5-6 and TRBJ2-2; the D is unclear. V was cut by 0 bases and J by 6 bases, with 3 bases left in between. The CDR3 has 12 residues. The germline CDR1 and CDR2 sequences are SGHDT and YYEEEE. The CDR3 reads CASSLAPGELFF. DNA of the CDR3: TGTGCCAGCAGCTTGGCCCCCGGGGAGCTGTTTTTT.

The V gene is TRBV3-1 (or the pseudogene TRBV3-2), the J gene TRBJ2-3, with D possibly being TRBD1 (6 bases). The CDR3 is 17 amino acids. The germline V gene has CDR1 LGHDT and CDR2 YNNKEL (reference sequence). Between the trimmed V and J ends, which lost 4 bases and 1 base, there was a span of 18 bases. CDR3 sequence reads: CASSLLKTTGGTDTQYF. The CDR3 nucleotides are TGTGCCAGCAGCCTACTAAAAACGACAGGAGGCACAGATACGCAGTATTTT.

The rearrangement uses TRBV5-1 and TRBJ1-2; D perhaps matches TRBD1 (5 bases). Trimming shortened V by 0 bases and J by 7 bases, and 13 bases separated the two germline ends. The CDR3 consists of 14 residues. Germline assignment: CDR1 SGHRS and CDR2 YFSETQ. This CDR3 reads CASSLDWGLGGYTF. DNA for the CDR3: TGCGCCAGCAGCTTGGATTGGGGGTTGGGTGGCTACACCTTC.

This rearrangement joins TRBV3-1 (or the pseudogene TRBV3-2) to TRBJ2-1; weak D call: TRBD2 (6 bases). Germline lookup yields CDR1 LGHDT and CDR2 YNNKEL (reference sequence). Trimming cost V 1 base and J 6 bases, with 13 bases left between them. The CDR3 totals 15 residues. The CDR3 coding sequence is TGTGCCAGCAGCCAAGTCATCCTAGCGAGCAATGAGCAGTTCTTC. Protein: CASSQVILASNEQFF.

This chain connects TRBV28 to TRBJ1-5; TRBD1 aligns across 7 bases. There are 13 residues in the CDR3. Trimming cost V 8 bases and J 4 bases; bases outside gene matches: 5. The V gene's germline CDR1 is MDHEN and CDR2 SYDVKM. CDR3 sequence reads: CASSDRLNQPQHF. In DNA, the CDR3 is TGTGCCAGCTCGGACAGGTTAAATCAGCCCCAGCATTTT.

The chain links TRBV28 to TRBJ1-5, with D possibly TRBD1 on 5 matching bases. Germline V gives CDR1 MDHEN, CDR2 SYDVKM. The length of the CDR3 is 13 residues. Trimming pared 7 bases from V and 6 bases from J, leaving 13 bases between. CDR3 in DNA: TGTGCCAGCACCCGTGGGGGTGGTCAGCCCCAGCATTTT. Amino acids: CASTRGGGQPQHF.

This clone was counted a single time. This chain uses TRBV6-2 or TRBV6-3 with TRBJ2-7; TRBD2 is a possible D gene (7 bases). Germline V gives CDR1 MNHEY, CDR2 SVGEGT. This CDR3 contains 15 residues. Trimming left V 5 bases short and J 2 bases short, with 16 bases between. The CDR3 sequence is CASSRRRGGAYEQYF. The DNA for the CDR3 is TGTGCCAGCAGTCGACGTAGGGGGGGAGCCTACGAGCAGTACTTC.

The genes are TRBV6-6 and TRBJ1-2; D possibly corresponds to TRBD1 (5 bases). Between the trimmed V and J ends, which lost 6 bases and 0 bases, there was a span of 17 bases. This CDR3 region has 16 residues. Germline CDR1 reads MNHNY; CDR2 reads SVGAGI (reference sequence). The CDR3 sequence is CASRYPGGEANYGYTF. Written as DNA, the CDR3 is TGTGCCAGCAGATATCCGGGGGGGGAAGCTAACTATGGCTACACCTTC.

The chain joins TRBV2 to TRBJ1-5; tentative D call: TRBD1 (5 bases). V lost 7 bases, J lost 7 bases, and 11 bases lay in between. The CDR3 contains 12 residues. Germline V lookup: CDR1 SNHLY, CDR2 FYNNEI. The CDR3 protein is CASNQGFQPQHF. CDR3 nucleotides: TGTGCCAGCAATCAGGGTTTCCAGCCCCAGCATTTT.

The chain uses TRBV5-1 and TRBJ1-2; possibly TRBD1 for D (6 bases). Trimming removed 3 bases at V and 6 bases at J, with 18 bases between. Germline CDR1 SGHRS, CDR2 YFSETQ. The CDR3 covers 15 residues. The CDR3 here is CASSSSPLRQDGYTF. The CDR3 DNA reads as TGCGCCAGCAGCTCCTCCCCCCTGCGACAGGATGGCTACACCTTC.

CDR3 sequence: CASSSGATQPQHF. CDR3 bases: TGTGCCAGCAGTTCCGGGGCCACCCAGCCCCAGCATTTT. The chain recombines TRBV2 with TRBJ1-5; a possible D gene is TRBD1 (5 bases). V was trimmed by 5 bases and J by 7 bases, leaving 12 bases between them. Germline CDR1 SNHLY, CDR2 FYNNEI. The CDR3 is 13 residues long.

The chain combines TRBV10-3 with TRBJ1-4; 8 bases fit TRBD1. Losses at the gene ends were 7 bases for V and 8 bases for J; bases not matched to a gene: 6. The CDR3 runs 13 residues. Germline CDR1 is ENHRY and CDR2 is SYGVKD. CDR3 DNA: TGTGCCATCAAGGACAGGGAAGGAGAAAAACTGTTTTTT. It encodes CAIKDREGEKLFF.

The chain employs TRBV29-1 and TRBJ1-1; D remains unclear. CDR1 SQVTM and CDR2 ANQGSEA come from the germline V gene. CDR3 length: 11 residues. The V end was cut by 8 bases, the J end by 3 bases, with 10 bases between. CDR3 protein: CSSRRDTEAFF. The DNA for the CDR3 is TGCAGCTCCCGGAGGGACACTGAAGCTTTCTTT.

This chain joins TRBV2 and TRBJ2-1, with TRBD2 matching over 9 bases. After removal of 2 bases from V and 0 bases from J, the junction contained 2 bases not matched to a gene. The CDR3 covers 16 residues. Germline CDR1 SNHLY, CDR2 FYNNEI. The CDR3 region has the DNA TGTGCCAGCAGTGAAACTAGCGGGTACTCCTACAATGAGCAGTTCTTC. Translation: CASSETSGYSYNEQFF.